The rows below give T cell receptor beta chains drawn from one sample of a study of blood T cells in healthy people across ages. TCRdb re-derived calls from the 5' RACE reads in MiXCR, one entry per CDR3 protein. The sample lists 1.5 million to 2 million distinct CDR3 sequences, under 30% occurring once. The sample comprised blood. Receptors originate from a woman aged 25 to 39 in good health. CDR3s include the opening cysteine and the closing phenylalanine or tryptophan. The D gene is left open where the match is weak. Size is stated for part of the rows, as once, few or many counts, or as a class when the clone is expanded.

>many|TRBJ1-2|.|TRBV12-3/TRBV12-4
TGTGCCAGCAGTCCTCAAGGCTCCTATGGCTACACCTTC
CASSPQGSYGYTF
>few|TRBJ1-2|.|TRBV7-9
TGTGCCAGCAGCTCGGACTCCTGGTGGGGTCGCTACACCTTC
CASSSDSWWGRYTF
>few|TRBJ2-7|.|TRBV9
TGTGCCAGCACCCAACCCGGACAGACCTCCTACGAGCAGTACTTC
CASTQPGQTSYEQYF
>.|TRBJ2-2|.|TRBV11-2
TGTGCCAGCAGCTTGGTGCGCGGGGAGCTGTTTTTT
CASSLVRGELFF
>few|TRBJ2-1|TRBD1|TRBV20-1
TGCAGTCTTGGACAGGGTGGAGCGATCTACAATGAGCAGTTCTTC
CSLGQGGAIYNEQFF
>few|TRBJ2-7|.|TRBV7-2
TGTGCCAGCAGCCCAGACCCGGGACGGAGCTCCTACGAGCAGTACTTC
CASSPDPGRSSYEQYF
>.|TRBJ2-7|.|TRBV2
TGTGCCAGCAGTGATGGACTAAAGATGTTGGAGCAGTACTTC
CASSDGLKMLEQYF
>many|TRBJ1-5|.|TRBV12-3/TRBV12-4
TGTGCCAGCAGTTTAGGGCAGAGAGTTAGCAATCAGCCCCAGCATTTT
CASSLGQRVSNQPQHF
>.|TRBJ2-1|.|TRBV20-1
TGCAGTGCTAGAGTAGGTGGGACGGTCTACAATGAGCAGTTCTTC
CSARVGGTVYNEQFF
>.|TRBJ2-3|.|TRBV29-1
TGCAGCCACACGTCCGGGCTCGGGGCAGATACGCAGTATTTT
CSHTSGLGADTQYF
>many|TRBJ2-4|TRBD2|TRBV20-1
TGCAGTGCTAGCTTAACTAGCGGGGCAGCCAAAAACATTCAGTACTTC
CSASLTSGAAKNIQYF
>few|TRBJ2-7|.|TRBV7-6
TGTGCCAGCAGCTTCAGCAGGGAGTTCTACGAGCAGTACTTC
CASSFSREFYEQYF
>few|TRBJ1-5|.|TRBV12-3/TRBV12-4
TGTGCCAGCAGCATTACAGGGTCCAATCAGCCCCAGCATTTT
CASSITGSNQPQHF
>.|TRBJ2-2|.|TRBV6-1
TGTGCCAGCAGTGAAGAGGGGGACACCGGGGAGCTGTTTTTT
CASSEEGDTGELFF
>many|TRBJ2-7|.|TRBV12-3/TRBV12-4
TGTGCCAGCACCGCGTCCACAGGGAACCACGAGCAGTACTTC
CASTASTGNHEQYF
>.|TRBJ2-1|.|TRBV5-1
TGCGCCAGCAGCTTGGACCTAGCGCCTTCCTACAATGAGCAGTTCTTC
CASSLDLAPSYNEQFF
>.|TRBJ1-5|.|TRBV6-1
TGTACCAGCAGTGAACGTTCACCTGGGGTCAATCCCCAGCATTTT
CTSSERSPGVNPQHF
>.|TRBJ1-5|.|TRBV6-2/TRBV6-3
TGTGCCAGCGCAGGGTTTAGCAATCAGCCCCAGCATTTT
CASAGFSNQPQHF
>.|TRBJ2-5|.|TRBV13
TGTGCCGGCAGCTTAGGAGGGGCCGGGGAGACCCAGTACTTC
CAGSLGGAGETQYF
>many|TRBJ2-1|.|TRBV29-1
TGCAGCGTTGACGCGCTTGAGGGGGGAGGGGAGCAGTTCTTC
CSVDALEGGGEQFF
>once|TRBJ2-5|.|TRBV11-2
TGTGCCAGCGGAGGGGGAGTCTGGAGGGAGCAGTACTTC
CASGGGVWREQYF
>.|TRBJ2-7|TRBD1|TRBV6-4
TGTACCAGCAGTGACACAGGGACAGGCCGTAATTGCTACGAGCAGTACTTC
CTSSDTGTGRNCYEQYF
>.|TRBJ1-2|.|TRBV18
TGTGCCAGCTCACCCAGCTACAGGCCCCGTATCGGCTACACCTTC
CASSPSYRPRIGYTF
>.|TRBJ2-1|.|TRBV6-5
TGTGCCAGCAGTTACCGCTCGGGCGTACAAGAGCAGTTCTTC
CASSYRSGVQEQFF
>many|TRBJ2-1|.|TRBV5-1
TGCGCCAGCAGCTTCAGGCTAGCCCAATCGGAGCAGTTCTTC
CASSFRLAQSEQFF
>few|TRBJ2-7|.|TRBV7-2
TGTGCCAGCAGCTTGGACCAGCTCTACGAGCAGTACTTC
CASSLDQLYEQYF
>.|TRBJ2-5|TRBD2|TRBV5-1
TGCGCCAGCAGCTGGGGGACTAGCGGGGGTTCGTGGGAGACCCAGTATTTC
CASSWGTSGGSWETQYF
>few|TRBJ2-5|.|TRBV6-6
TGTGCCAGCAGTTACTCGTCCAATGAGCAGTACTTC
CASSYSSNEQYF
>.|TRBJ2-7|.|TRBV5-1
TGCGCCAGCAACTTGGAACATTCCTACGAGCAGTACTTC
CASNLEHSYEQYF
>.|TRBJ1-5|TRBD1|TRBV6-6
TGTGCCACCTGGACAGGGCGGGGTCAGCCCCAGCATTTT
CATWTGRGQPQHF
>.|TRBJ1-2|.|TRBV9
TGTGCCAGCAGCGGAGATAGTGGCTATGGCTGCACCTTC
CASSGDSGYGCTF
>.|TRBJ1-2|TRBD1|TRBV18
TGTGCCAGCTCACCACGACAGGGGCCCTCCTATGGCTACACCTTC
CASSPRQGPSYGYTF
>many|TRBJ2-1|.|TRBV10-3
TGTGCCATCAGTGAAGAGAGTGGTGTCTACAATGAGCAGTTCTTC
CAISEESGVYNEQFF
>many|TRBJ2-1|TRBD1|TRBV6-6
TGTGCCAGCAGTTACGGTGGGACAGGGAATGAGCAGTTCTTC
CASSYGGTGNEQFF
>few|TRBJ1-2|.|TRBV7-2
TGTGCCAGCAGACTCTCCGTGGGGGGGAATGGCTACACCTTC
CASRLSVGGNGYTF
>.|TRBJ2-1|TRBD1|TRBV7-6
TGTGCCAGCAGCCTCAACTTAAGGGGGGGACAGGGGACGTACAATGAGCAGTTCTTC
CASSLNLRGGQGTYNEQFF
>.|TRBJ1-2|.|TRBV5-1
TGCGCCAGCAGCTTAAGGGGGAATGGCCACACCTTC
CASSLRGNGHTF
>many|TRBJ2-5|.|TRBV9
TGTGCCAGCAGCCCCTTGTTTCAAGAGACCCAGTACTTC
CASSPLFQETQYF
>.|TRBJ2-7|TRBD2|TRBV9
TGTACCAGCAACAGCGGGGGGGCCTCCGAGCAGTACTTC
CTSNSGGASEQYF
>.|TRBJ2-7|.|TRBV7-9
TGTGCCAGCAACCGAGAAAGATATGAGCAGTACTTC
CASNRERYEQYF
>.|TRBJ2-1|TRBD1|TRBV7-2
TGTGCCAGCAGCGCGGACAGGTCGTTGTACAATGAGCGGTTCTTC
CASSADRSLYNERFF
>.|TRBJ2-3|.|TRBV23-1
TGCGCCAGCAGCCAAGGGGTCGGCGGCACAGATACGCAGTATTTT
CASSQGVGGTDTQYF
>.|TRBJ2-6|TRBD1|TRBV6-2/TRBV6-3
TGTGCCAGCAGACCGAATTCCGGGACAGGGGGAGCTGGAGCCAACGTCCTGACTTTC
CASRPNSGTGGAGANVLTF
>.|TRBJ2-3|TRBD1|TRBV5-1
TGCGCCAGCAGCTACACAGGGGCCCGCACAGATACGCAGTATTTT
CASSYTGARTDTQYF